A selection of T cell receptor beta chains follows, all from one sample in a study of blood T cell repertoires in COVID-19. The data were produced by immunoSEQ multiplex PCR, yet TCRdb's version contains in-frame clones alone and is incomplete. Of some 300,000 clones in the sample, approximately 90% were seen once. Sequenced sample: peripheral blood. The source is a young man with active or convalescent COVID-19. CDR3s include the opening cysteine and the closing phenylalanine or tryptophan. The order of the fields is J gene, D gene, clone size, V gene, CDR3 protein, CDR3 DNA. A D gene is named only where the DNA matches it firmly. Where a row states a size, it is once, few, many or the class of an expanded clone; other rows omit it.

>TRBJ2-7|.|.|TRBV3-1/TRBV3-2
CASSQVAQGDGQYF
TGTGCCAGCAGCCAAGTCGCGCAGGGTGACGGGCAGTACTTC
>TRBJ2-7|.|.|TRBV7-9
CASSLPGTSYEQYF
TGTGCCAGCAGCTTACCAGGAACCTCCTACGAGCAGTACTTC
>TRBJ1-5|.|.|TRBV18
CASSASRSNQPQHF
TGTGCCAGCTCAGCATCACGGAGCAATCAGCCCCAGCATTTT
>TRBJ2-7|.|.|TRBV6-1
CASSETTAVEQYF
TGTGCCAGCAGTGAAACCACAGCAGTCGAGCAGTACTTC
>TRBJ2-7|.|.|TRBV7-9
CASNAGTGEQYF
TGTGCCAGCAACGCAGGCACAGGGGAGCAGTACTTC
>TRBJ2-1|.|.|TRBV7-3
CASSSGRSGTYNEQFF
TGTGCCAGCAGCTCCGGTCGAAGCGGAACCTACAATGAGCAGTTCTTC
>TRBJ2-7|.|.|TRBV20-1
CSARQNYEQYF
TGCAGTGCTAGACAGAACTACGAGCAGTACTTC
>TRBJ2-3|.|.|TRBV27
CASSPTGSGLSTDTQYF
TGTGCCAGCAGTCCCACGGGGAGCGGGCTTAGCACAGATACGCAGTATTTT
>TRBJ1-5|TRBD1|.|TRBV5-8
CASSEKEGAGNQPQHF
TGTGCCAGCAGCGAAAAAGAGGGGGCGGGGAATCAGCCCCAGCATTTT
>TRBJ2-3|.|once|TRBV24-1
CATSASDRHTDTQYF
TGTGCCACCAGCGCCAGCGACAGGCACACAGATACGCAGTATTTT
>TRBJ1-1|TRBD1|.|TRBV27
CASRSTGTGVFF
TGTGCCAGCAGATCTACCGGGACAGGGGTTTTCTTT
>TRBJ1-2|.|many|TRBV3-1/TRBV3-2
CASSQRRQDGYTF
TGTGCCAGCAGCCAACGGAGACAGGATGGCTACACCTTC
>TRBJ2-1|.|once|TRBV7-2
CASSLSPDTSPYNEQFF
TGTGCCAGCAGCTTAAGCCCGGACACGAGTCCGTACAATGAGCAGTTCTTC
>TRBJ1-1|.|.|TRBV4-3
CASSQDEGGTEAFF
TGCGCCAGCAGCCAAGATGAGGGAGGCACTGAAGCTTTCTTT
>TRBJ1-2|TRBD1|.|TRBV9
CASSDGTEHYGYTF
TGTGCCAGCAGCGACGGGACAGAACACTATGGCTACACCTTC
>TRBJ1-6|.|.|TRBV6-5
CASSYSASSYNSPLHF
TGTGCCAGCAGTTACTCGGCCAGCTCCTATAATTCACCCCTCCACTTT
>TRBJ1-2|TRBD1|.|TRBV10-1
CASSMGQSNYGYTF
TGCGCCAGCAGTATGGGACAGAGTAACTATGGCTACACCTTC
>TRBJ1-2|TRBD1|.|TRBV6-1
CASSDGGTGRFEDYGYTF
TGTGCCAGCAGTGATGGAGGGACAGGGAGGTTTGAAGACTATGGCTACACCTTC
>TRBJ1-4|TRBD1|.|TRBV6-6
CASRLGTAEEKLFF
TGTGCCAGCAGGCTAGGGACAGCAGAGGAAAAACTGTTTTTT
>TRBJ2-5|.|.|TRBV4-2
CASSHSGNQETQYF
TGTGCCAGCAGCCACAGCGGAAACCAAGAGACCCAGTACTTC
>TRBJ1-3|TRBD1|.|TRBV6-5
CASSLTGIGNTIYF
TGTGCCAGCAGCCTGACAGGGATCGGAAACACCATATATTTT
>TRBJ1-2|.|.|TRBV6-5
CASSYSQGPAYGYTF
TGTGCCAGCAGTTACTCACAGGGTCCCGCATATGGCTACACCTTC
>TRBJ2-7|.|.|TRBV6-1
CASSTPTGKTYEQYF
TGTGCCAGCAGTACCCCCACAGGGAAGACCTACGAGCAGTACTTC
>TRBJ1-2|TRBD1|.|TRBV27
CASRRTGVNRYTF
TGTGCCAGCAGGCGGACAGGGGTAAACCGGTACACCTTC
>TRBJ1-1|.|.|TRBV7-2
CASSTNAGATEAFF
TGTGCCAGCAGCACAAATGCAGGTGCCACTGAAGCTTTCTTT
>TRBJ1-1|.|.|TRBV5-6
CASRGEDRGEAFF
TGTGCCAGCAGGGGTGAAGATAGAGGTGAAGCTTTCTTT
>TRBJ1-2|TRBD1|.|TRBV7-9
CASSKGAHIYGYTF
TGTGCCAGCAGTAAGGGGGCGCATATCTATGGCTACACCTTC
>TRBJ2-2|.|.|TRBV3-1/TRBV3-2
CASSQDSRPLTGELFF
TGTGCCAGCAGCCAAGATTCGCGGCCCCTGACCGGGGAGCTGTTTTTT
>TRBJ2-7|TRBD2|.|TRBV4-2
CASSHDRLASYEQYF
TGTGCCAGCAGCCACGATCGACTAGCCTCCTACGAGCAGTACTTC
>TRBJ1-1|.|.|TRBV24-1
CATSSANPPGNTEAFF
TGTGCCACCAGTTCGGCGAACCCTCCAGGGAACACTGAAGCTTTCTTT
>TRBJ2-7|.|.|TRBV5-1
CASSFGTGSEQYF
TGCGCCAGCAGCTTCGGCACAGGGAGCGAGCAGTACTTC
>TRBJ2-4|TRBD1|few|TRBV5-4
CASSLDGSGGNIQYF
TGTGCCAGCAGCTTGGACGGGTCAGGGGGAAACATTCAGTACTTC
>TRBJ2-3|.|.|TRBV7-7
CASSLVGGQADTQYF
TGTGCCAGCAGCTTAGTCGGGGGTCAGGCAGATACGCAGTATTTT
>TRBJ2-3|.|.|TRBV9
CASSPRGSGRTDTQYF
TGTGCCAGCAGCCCAAGAGGTAGCGGTCGCACAGATACGCAGTATTTT
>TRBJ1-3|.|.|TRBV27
CASSLLAGYTIYF
TGTGCCAGCAGTCTCTTGGCAGGGTACACCATATATTTT
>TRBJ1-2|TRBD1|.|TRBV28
CASSIGTGNLYGYTF
TGTGCCAGCAGTATCGGGACAGGGAATCTCTATGGCTACACCTTC
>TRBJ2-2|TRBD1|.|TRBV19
CASRITGTGGTGELFF
TGTGCCAGTAGGATAACCGGGACAGGGGGCACCGGGGAGCTGTTTTTT